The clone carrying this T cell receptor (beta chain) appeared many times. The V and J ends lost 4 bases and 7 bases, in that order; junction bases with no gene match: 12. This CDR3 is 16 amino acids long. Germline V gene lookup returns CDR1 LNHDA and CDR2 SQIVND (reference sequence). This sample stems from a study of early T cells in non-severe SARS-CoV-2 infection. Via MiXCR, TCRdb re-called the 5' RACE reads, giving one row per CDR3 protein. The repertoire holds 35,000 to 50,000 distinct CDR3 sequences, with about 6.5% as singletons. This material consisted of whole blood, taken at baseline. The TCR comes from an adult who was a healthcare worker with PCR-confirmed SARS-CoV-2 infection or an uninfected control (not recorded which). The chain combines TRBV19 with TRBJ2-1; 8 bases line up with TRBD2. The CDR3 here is CASSRVRAGGLNEQFF. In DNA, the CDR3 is TGTGCCAGTAGTAGGGTTCGGGCGGGGGGATTAAATGAGCAGTTCTTC.